What follows describes a single T cell receptor beta chain. The antigen remains unidentified. Here immunoSEQ multiplex PCR was the method, and the copy in TCRdb shows in-frame clones only, minus some. This table has 55,000 to 80,000 clones, about four fifths appearing once. This entry belongs to a study of T cell repertoires and HLA-DP antigens. Untouched CD4+ T cells were bead-isolated at roughly 98% purity. The J segment lost 5 bases and the V segment lost 5 bases, leaving 6 bases of the junction unmatched. This CDR3 is built from 15 residues. CDR1 is SGHRS, CDR2 YFSETQ, per germline. This TCR derives from a man in his 60s in good health and CMV-seronegative. What was sequenced was CD4+ T cells from PBMCs. The chain carries TRBV5-1 and TRBJ2-1, with TRBD1 matching 11 bases. CDR3 loop: CASRWTGGTHNEQFF. CDR3 sequence (DNA): TGCGCCAGCAGATGGACAGGGGGCACACACAATGAGCAGTTCTTC.